This entry lists 10 T cell receptor beta chains sequenced from one sample in a study of T cell responses to AZD1222 COVID-19 vaccine. The assay was immunoSEQ multiplex PCR, and TCRdb's table has in-frame clones only and misses some. This table has over 100,000 clones, 89% appearing once. Sample: peripheral blood, taken on day 0 of AZD1222 vaccination. The receptors were sampled from an adult in good health.

V is TRBV18 and J is TRBJ1-2, with D possibly TRBD1 on 5 matching bases. The CDR3 covers 15 residues. Trimming stripped 6 bases from V and 3 bases from J, with 17 bases between. Germline V gene sequence: CDR1 KGHSH, CDR2 LQKENI. In DNA form, the CDR3 reads TGTGCCAGCTCCCGCGGGACGGCGGGGCACTATGGCTACACCTTC. This sequence encodes CASSRGTAGHYGYTF.

The rearrangement uses TRBV28 and TRBJ2-7, with a weak D call TRBD2 (6 bases). From germline, CDR1 is MDHEN and CDR2 SYDVKM. CDR3 size: 12 residues. V was trimmed by 6 bases and J by 1 base, leaving 7 bases between them. The CDR3 DNA is TGTGCCAGCAGCCGGGAGTCCTACGAGCAGTACTTC. Translated: CASSRESYEQYF. The whole variable domain, filled in from reference TRBV28 and TRBJ2-7, reads DVKVTQSSRYLVKRTGEKVFLECVQDMDHENMFWYRQDPGLGLRLIYFSYDVKMKEKGDIPEGYSVSREKKERFSLILESASTNQTSMYLCASSRESYEQYFGPGTRLTVT.

This sequence joins TRBV5-6 and TRBJ1-2, with D possibly matching TRBD1 (6 bases). The CDR3 length is 13 residues. Germline CDR1 SGHDT, CDR2 YYEEEE. Trimming left V 0 bases short and J 8 bases short, with 11 bases between. The CDR3 region has the DNA TGTGCCAGCAGCTTGGCCACCAGGGGCGGCTACACCTTC. Translation: CASSLATRGGYTF.

The V call is TRBV6-5, the J call TRBJ1-4, with a tentative D call TRBD1 (5 bases). V was trimmed by 7 bases and J by 4 bases, leaving 13 bases between them. Germline assignment: CDR1 MNHEY and CDR2 SVGAGI. The CDR3 has 14 residues. CDR3 nucleotide sequence: TGTGCCAGCACCGCCGGGGGGGTTAATGAAAAACTGTTTTTT. Protein sequence: CASTAGGVNEKLFF.

The rearrangement joins TRBV30 to TRBJ1-2; D might be TRBD1 (6 bases). Germline CDR1 GTSNPN, CDR2 SVGIG (reference sequence). This CDR3 contains 14 residues. V lost 2 bases and J lost 5, with 15 bases in between. The CDR3, as DNA: TGTGCCTGGAGTCGGGACACCCACCATTATGGCTACACCTTC. Protein sequence: CAWSRDTHHYGYTF.

This clone came up once. J is TRBJ1-2 and V is TRBV6-5; maybe TRBD1 (5 bases). The CDR3 loop spans 13 amino acids. Germline V gene data show CDR1 as MNHEY and CDR2 as SVGAGI. Between the trimmed V and J ends, which lost 7 bases and 1 base, there was a span of 10 bases. The CDR3 region is CASIGQNNYGYTF. The CDR3 coding sequence is TGTGCCAGCATCGGACAAAATAACTATGGCTACACCTTC.

This clone was found once. The CDR3 nucleotides are TGTGCCAGCAGTTACCTCCAGTCCGTACAGCCCCAGCATTTT. Translation: CASSYLQSVQPQHF. The V call is TRBV6-2 or TRBV6-3, the J call TRBJ1-5; D unresolved. This CDR3 region has 14 residues. The germline V and J ends were trimmed by 2 bases and 7 bases, with 12 bases remaining between them. The germline CDR1 and CDR2 sequences are MNHEY and SVGEGT.

Only one count was recorded for this clone. V usage is TRBV30 and J usage is TRBJ2-7; 8 nucleotides match TRBD1. This CDR3 spans 13 amino acids. Per germline, CDR1 GTSNPN and CDR2 SVGIG (reference sequence). The V segment lost 1 base and the J segment 4 bases; nucleotides outside the gene matches: 3. This CDR3 is CAWSGTGRYEQYF. CDR3 bases: TGTGCCTGGAGTGGGACAGGGAGGTACGAGCAGTACTTC.

In this sample, this clone turned up once. J is TRBJ2-5 and V is TRBV4-1, with D tentatively TRBD1 or TRBD2 (5 bases each). V was clipped by 1 base and J by 9 bases, with 18 bases between them. CDR3 size: 15 residues. Germline CDR1 reads MGHRA; CDR2 reads YSYEKL. The CDR3 sequence: CASSQAGTNLGAQYF. As DNA, the CDR3 is TGCGCCAGCAGCCAAGCCGGGACCAACCTAGGGGCCCAGTACTTC.

The V call is TRBV7-9, the J call TRBJ1-1, with a possible D match to TRBD1 (6 bases). The CDR3 has 15 residues. Germline V CDR1 and CDR2: SEHNR, FQNEAQ (reference sequence). V dropped 3 bases and J dropped 0 bases, with 11 bases sitting between them. The CDR3 spells CASSLGTKMNTEAFF. The CDR3 DNA is TGTGCCAGCAGCTTGGGGACAAAGATGAACACTGAAGCTTTCTTT.